This TCR beta chain was sequenced for a study of shared clonotypes between healthy human individuals. The overall study: CD4 naive cells filled three plates per donor, CD4 memory three, CD8 naive two and CD8 memory one. Study-wide findings and caveats: Between a handful of donors, naive CD4 clonotypes were shared at a level of about 5%. Unshared clonotypes carried lower generation probabilities than those common to all four donors.

Produced via immunoSEQ multiplex PCR; TCRdb's table is partial and in-frame only. The table lists about 2 million clones, approximately 95% of them singletons. About this clone itself: What it binds is unknown.

Naive CD8 populations comprised CD45RO-negative cells positively selected for CCR7, excluding terminally differentiated effector memory CD45RA+ cells. The V end was cut by 0 bases, the J end by 4 bases, with 8 bases between. The CDR3 runs 14 residues. Germline V lookup: CDR1 SGHKS, CDR2 YYEKEE (reference sequence). This chain links TRBV5-5 with TRBJ1-3; the D is unclear. Sequencing was done on a sample of naive CD8+ T cells sorted from blood. The TCR was taken from a man younger than 35 in good health. This CDR3 is CASSLEGLGNTIYF. The CDR3 region has the DNA TGTGCCAGCAGCTTGGAGGGTCTGGGAAACACCATATATTTT.